This TCR beta chain was recorded in a study of CD8 T cells in Susac syndrome. Study-level results: As acknowledged by the study, its TCR sequencing and HLA analysis included a relatively small number of individuals.

Worth noting for this clonotype: Antigen unknown.

While CD8+ and CD4+ T cells were isolated negatively, TEMRA cells were enriched by FACS. V was clipped by 5 bases and J by 1 base; unmatched bases: 7. CDR1 and CDR2 (germline): DFQATT, SNEGSKA (reference sequence). The CDR3 has 14 amino acids. Random hexamers served to reverse transcribe about 0.5 to 1 ug RNA. Amplification of TCR beta CDR3 across 54 Vbeta and 13 Jbeta was performed with immunoSEQ multiplex PCR. MiXCR was run by TCRdb on the immunoSEQ multiplex PCR reads, yielding one entry per CDR3 protein. The table has about 60,000 distinct CDR3 sequences, just over 90% seen once. Sample: CD8+ T cells from PBMCs. This receptor was taken from a human donor in good health. The rearrangement links TRBV20-1 to TRBJ2-7; 8 bases are shared with TRBD1. The CDR3 here is CSAVWTGWSYEQYF. The CDR3, as DNA: TGCAGTGCTGTTTGGACAGGGTGGTCCTACGAGCAGTACTTC.